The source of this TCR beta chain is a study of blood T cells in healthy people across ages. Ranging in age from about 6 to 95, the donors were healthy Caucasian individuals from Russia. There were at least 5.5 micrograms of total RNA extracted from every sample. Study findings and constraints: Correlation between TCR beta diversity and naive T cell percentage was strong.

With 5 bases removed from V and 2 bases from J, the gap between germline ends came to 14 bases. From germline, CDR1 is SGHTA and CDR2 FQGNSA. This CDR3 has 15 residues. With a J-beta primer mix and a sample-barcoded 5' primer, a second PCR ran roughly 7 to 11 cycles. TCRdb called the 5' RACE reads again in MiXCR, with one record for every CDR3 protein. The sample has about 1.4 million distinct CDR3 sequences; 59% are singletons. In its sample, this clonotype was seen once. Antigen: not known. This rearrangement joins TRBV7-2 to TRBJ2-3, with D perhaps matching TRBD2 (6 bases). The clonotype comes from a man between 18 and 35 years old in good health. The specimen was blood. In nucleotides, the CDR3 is TGTGCCAGCAGCCGGGACTTTGGGGCCACAGATACGCAGTATTTT. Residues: CASSRDFGATDTQYF.